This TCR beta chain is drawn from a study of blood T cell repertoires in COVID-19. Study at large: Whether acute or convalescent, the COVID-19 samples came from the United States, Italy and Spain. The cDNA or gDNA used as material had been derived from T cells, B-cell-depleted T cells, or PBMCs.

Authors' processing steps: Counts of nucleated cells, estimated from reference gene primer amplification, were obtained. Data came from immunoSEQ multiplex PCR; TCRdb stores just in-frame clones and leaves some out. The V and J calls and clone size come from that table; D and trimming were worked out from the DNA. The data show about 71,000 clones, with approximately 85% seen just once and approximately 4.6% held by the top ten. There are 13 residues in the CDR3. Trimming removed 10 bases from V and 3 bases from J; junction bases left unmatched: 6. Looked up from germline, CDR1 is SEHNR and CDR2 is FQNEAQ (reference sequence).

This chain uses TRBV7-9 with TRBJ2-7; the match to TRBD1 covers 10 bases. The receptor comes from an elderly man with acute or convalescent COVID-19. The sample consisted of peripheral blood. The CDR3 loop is CAIVTGGDYEQYF. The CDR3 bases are TGTGCCATCGTGACAGGGGGCGACTACGAGCAGTACTTC.